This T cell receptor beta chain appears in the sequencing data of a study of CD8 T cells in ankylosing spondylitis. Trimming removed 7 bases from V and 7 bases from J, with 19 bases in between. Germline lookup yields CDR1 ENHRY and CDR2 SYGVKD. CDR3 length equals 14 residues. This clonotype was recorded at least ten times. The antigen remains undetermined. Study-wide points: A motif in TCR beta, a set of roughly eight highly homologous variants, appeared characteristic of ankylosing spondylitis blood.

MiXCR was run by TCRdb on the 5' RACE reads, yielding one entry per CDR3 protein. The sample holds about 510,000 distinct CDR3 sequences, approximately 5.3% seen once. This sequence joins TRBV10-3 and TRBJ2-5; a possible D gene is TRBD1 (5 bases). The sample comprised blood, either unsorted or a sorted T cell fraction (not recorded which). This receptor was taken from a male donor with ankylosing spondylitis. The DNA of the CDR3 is TGTGCCATCACCCCCGACAGCTATTCCGGGACCCAGTACTTC. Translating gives CAITPDSYSGTQYF.